The 3 T cell receptor beta chains below all came from one sample that was sequenced in a study of blood T cell repertoires in COVID-19. Method: immunoSEQ multiplex PCR; TCRdb's copy keeps in-frame clones and lacks some. The sample consists of 90,000 to 120,000 clones, about four fifths of them appearing once. Source material: peripheral blood. The receptors here all came from a man aged 70 or older with acute or convalescent COVID-19.

CDR3 residues: CASSPDSYSPLHF. The CDR3 coding sequence is TGTGCCAGCAGCCCGGACAGTTATTCACCCCTCCACTTT. This chain uses TRBV7-3 with TRBJ1-6; a possible D gene is TRBD1 (6 bases). CDR3 length: 13 residues. Germline V lookup: CDR1 SGHTA, CDR2 FQGTGA. V dropped 5 bases and J dropped 8 bases, with 10 bases sitting between them.

The chain is built from TRBV5-1 and TRBJ1-1; no reliable D call. The CDR3 consists of 16 residues. The V gene's germline CDR1 is SGHRS and CDR2 YFSETQ. Trimming took off 0 bases at V and 0 bases at J, with 12 bases between the two ends. The CDR3 nucleotides are TGCGCCAGCAGCTTGGGAATCAGTCTCTTGAACACTGAAGCTTTCTTT. Amino acid sequence: CASSLGISLLNTEAFF. The full variable domain, rest sourced from reference TRBV5-1 and TRBJ1-1, is KAGVTQTPRYLIKTRGQQVTLSCSPISGHRSVSWYQQTPGQGLQFLFEYFSETQRNKGNFPGRFSGRQFSNSRSEMNVSTLELGDSALYLCASSLGISLLNTEAFFGQGTRLTVV.

J is TRBJ2-2 and V is TRBV9; D unresolved. The V gene lost 3 bases and the J gene lost 4 bases, with 7 bases spanning the gap. The germline V gene has CDR1 SGDLS and CDR2 YYNGEE. The CDR3 consists of 13 residues. The CDR3 region is CASSAQITGELFF. The CDR3 coding sequence is TGTGCCAGCAGCGCTCAGATCACCGGGGAGCTGTTTTTT.